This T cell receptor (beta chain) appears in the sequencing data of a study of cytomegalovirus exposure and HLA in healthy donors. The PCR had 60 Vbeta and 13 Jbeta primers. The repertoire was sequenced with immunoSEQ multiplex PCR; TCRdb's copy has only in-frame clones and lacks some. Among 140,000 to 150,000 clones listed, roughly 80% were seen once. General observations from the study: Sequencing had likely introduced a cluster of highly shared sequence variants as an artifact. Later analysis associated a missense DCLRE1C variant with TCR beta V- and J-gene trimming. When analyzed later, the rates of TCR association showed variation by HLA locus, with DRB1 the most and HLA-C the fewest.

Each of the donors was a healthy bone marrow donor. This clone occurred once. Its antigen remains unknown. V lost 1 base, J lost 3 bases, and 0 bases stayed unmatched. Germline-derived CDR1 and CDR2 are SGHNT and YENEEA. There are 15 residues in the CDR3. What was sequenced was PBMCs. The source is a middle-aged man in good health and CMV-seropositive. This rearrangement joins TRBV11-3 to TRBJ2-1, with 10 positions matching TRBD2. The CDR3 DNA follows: TGTGCCAGCAGCTTAGGGACTAGCGGCTACAATGAGCAGTTCTTC. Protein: CASSLGTSGYNEQFF.